Presented here are 3 T cell receptor beta chains from one specimen sequenced in a study of blood T cell repertoires in COVID-19. Generated by immunoSEQ multiplex PCR, the TCRdb table keeps only in-frame clones and is missing some. The repertoire holds about 69,000 clones, with 80% to 85% as singletons. The specimen was peripheral blood. All receptors come from a woman older than 75 with acute or convalescent COVID-19.

This clone was seen only once. V and J are TRBV6-5 and TRBJ2-7, with D possibly being TRBD1 (6 bases). The length of the CDR3 is 15 residues. Trimming took off 6 bases at V and 5 bases at J, with 20 bases between the two ends. The germline gives CDR1 MNHEY, CDR2 SVGAGI. CDR3 sequence reads: CASRGLGAPEDEQYF. DNA of the CDR3: TGTGCCAGCAGGGGGCTGGGGGCCCCGGAAGACGAGCAGTACTTC.

The gene calls are TRBV15 and TRBJ1-1; D is ambiguous. Looked up from germline, CDR1 is LNHNV and CDR2 is YYDKDF (reference sequence). The CDR3 has 13 residues. Trimming left V 6 bases short and J 2 bases short, with 10 bases between. The CDR3 DNA reads TGTGCCACCAGGGCGGCGGGTAACACTGAAGCTTTCTTT. It yields the protein CATRAAGNTEAFF.

The rearrangement joins TRBV6-5 to TRBJ1-5; D may be TRBD1 (6 bases). The CDR3 extends over 15 amino acids. Germline lookup yields CDR1 MNHEY and CDR2 SVGAGI. V lost 4 bases and J lost 7, with 17 bases in between. The DNA of the CDR3 is TGTGCCAGCAGTTCCAACAGGGATGGGAGACAGCCCCAGCATTTT. Protein sequence: CASSSNRDGRQPQHF.